The sequence of this T cell receptor (beta chain) was determined in a study of cytomegalovirus exposure and HLA in healthy donors. Findings of the study overall: Earlier analysis found most TCR beta V segments productive about 90% or about 30% of the time. Common viral pathogens were later found to be apparently linked to several of the most significant clusters.

Turning to this clone: Its antigen is unknown.

Per germline, CDR1 LNHNV and CDR2 YYDKDF (reference sequence). Germline trimming cut 4 bases from V and 2 bases from J; bases unmatched to any gene: 3. This CDR3 is 15 amino acids long. The study ran its PCR with 60 Vbeta and 13 Jbeta primers. Original methodology: Counted up in a later analysis, unique TCR beta chains came to 60 million to 95 million, with around 11 million shared. Produced via immunoSEQ multiplex PCR; TCRdb's table is partial and in-frame only. Clonal size and the V and J genes are those of that table, whereas D and trimming came from the DNA. The table records 200,000 to 250,000 clones, 70% to 85% of them present only once.

The sample comprised PBMCs. The chain has TRBV15 and TRBJ1-5; 9 nucleotides line up with TRBD1. The TCR sequence derives from a woman aged 40 to 50 in good health and CMV-seronegative. CDR3 sequence reads: CATSIDRGGNQPQHF. CDR3 sequence (DNA): TGTGCCACCAGCATAGACAGGGGGGGCAATCAGCCCCAGCATTTT. Together with reference TRBV15 and TRBJ1-5, the CDR3 gives the full variable domain: DAMVIQNPRYQVTQFGKPVTLSCSQTLNHNVMYWYQQKSSQAPKLLFHYYDKDFNNEADTPDNFQSRRPNTSFCFLDIRSPGLGDTAMYLCATSIDRGGNQPQHFGDGTRLSIL.